This T cell receptor (beta chain) was sequenced in a study of shared clonotypes between healthy human individuals (dated by TCRdb to 2020 to 2022). With regard to the full study: The cohort included three men and a couple of women between 18 and 49 years of age. To estimate repertoire size and how much clonotype sharing occurs between individuals, the study deeply sequenced the blood TCR repertoires of about five healthy adults. Between about 0.94 and 10 billion PBMCs per donor were obtained by leukapheresis. Different laboratories and diverse techniques were used to prepare libraries and sequence TCR repertoires, to increase sequencing depth and limit assay-specific biases. Points the paper makes about the study in general: Because the study included only a small number of donors, the genetic and exposure-history diversity represented was limited. Sampling was limited to blood, and TCR repertoires in tissue likely differ from TCR repertoires in blood. Pairwise subsampling led to the expectation that sequencing depth would affect the degree of clonotype sharing among donors.

Using the deep immunoSEQ assay, multiplex PCR amplified TCR CDR3 regions from genomic DNA. Extracted genomic DNA from each cell subset was spread evenly across all wells of several immunoSEQ 96-well plates, with each plate serving as a replicate. For unsorted PBMC, each replicate PCR was loaded with about 270 ng genomic DNA, equivalent to roughly 31,000 T cell genomes. Ten immunoSEQ deep assay plates were used to sequence unsorted PBMC genomic DNA. Purified libraries were measured with a Qubit 3.0 fluorometer, size-checked on a Bioanalyzer 2100, and measured again with the KAPA Library Quantification kit. A separate single-read 150-cycle Illumina NextSeq 550 flow cell was used to sequence each immunoSEQ 96-well plate. As for the authors' bioinformatics: The immunoSEQ output contained only junctional sequences without quality scores, so filtering could not match that applied to full-length reads. Sequences were annotated with PyIR, a Python wrapper for IgBLAST v1.9, and V/J genes and CDR3 were assigned using IMGT germline references. Reads were removed for weak V/J assignments (E-value above 1e-6), missing CDR3, stop codons, out-of-frame junctions, or ambiguous translated residues. V3J clonotypes were defined by identical inferred V gene, J gene, and CDR3 amino acid sequence. Percentage overlap between repertoires was calculated by dividing the number of shared unique clonotypes by the size of the smaller repertoire. Repertoire richness was assessed with RTK rarefaction, the Chao1 estimator, and Recon v2.1 estimates of unobserved clonotypes. TCRdb's version of the immuneACCESS table is confined to in-frame rearrangements and falls short of the full clone set. An unresolved V gene accounts for under half of the shortfall where checked; the remainder is of unknown origin. That table supplies the V and J calls and clone size; D and trimming were determined from the DNA. For this sample the table gives over 400,000 clones, of which approximately 78% were detected only once. The top ten clones comprise about 11% of the sample.

The donors were healthy, HIV-negative adults who had no recently reported acute infections or vaccinations. Only Caucasian adults living in Nashville, Tennessee, USA were represented among the donors. For unsorted samples, about 90 million PBMCs were counted, and genomic DNA was extracted using the QIAamp DNA Blood Mini kit. Blood was collected by leukapheresis, and PBMCs were isolated by Ficoll-Histopaque density gradient centrifugation and then cryopreserved in liquid nitrogen vapor phase. V lost 4 bases and J lost 11 bases; the stretch between them is 1 base long. The cysteine opens and the phenylalanine closes a CDR3 of 8 amino acids. Only the CDR3 portion is preserved as DNA: 24 bases, with reading frame beginning at the first base. With regard to this clone: Its antigen is still unknown. Per-base quality was not reported, and no clone a single base away is much larger than it.

The receptor's source is a middle-aged woman in good health. Some clones in this sample may be carry-over from other donors' samples. Sequencing was performed on PBMCs. The chain uses TRBV5-3 and TRBJ2-1; no D gene call is confident. TRBV5-3 is an open reading frame whose function is uncertain. The CDR3 reads CARSKQFF. In nucleotide form, the sequence is TGTGCCAGAAGCAAGCAGTTCTTC.